This T cell receptor beta chain comes out of a study of T-cell reconstitution after alpha-beta-depleted transplantation in children. The CDR3 is made up of 14 amino acids. Looked up from germline, CDR1 is SGHRS and CDR2 is YFSETQ. The V gene lost 4 bases and the J gene lost 5 bases, with 16 bases spanning the gap. Unique molecular identifiers were incorporated when the TCRbeta library was constructed. TCRdb re-analysed the PCR reads in MiXCR, keeping a single row per CDR3 protein. The data show about 400,000 distinct CDR3 sequences, around 21% seen once. The chain uses TRBV5-1 and TRBJ2-7; D remains ambiguous. Sequences were derived from PBMCs from the stem cell graft donor, sampled from the stem cell graft. This TCR derives from a human donor who donated a stem cell graft to a child with acute myeloid leukemia. The CDR3 region is CASSPRPGRHEQYF. CDR3 in DNA: TGCGCCAGCAGCCCCCGTCCGGGTAGGCACGAGCAGTACTTC.